The 28 T cell receptor beta chains presented below share a single source sample, sequenced in a study of response to subunit inactivated influenza vaccine. TCRdb passed the RT-PCR reads through MiXCR, listing each CDR3 protein once. This table holds under 800,000 distinct CDR3 sequences, around 13% found once. Sample: PBMCs from blood, taken about 14 days before vaccination. All receptors come from a man between 50 and 59 years old who received an inactivated influenza vaccine.

There are a few counts of this clonotype. V usage is TRBV4-2 and J usage is TRBJ2-3, with TRBD2 as a possible D gene (5 bases). CDR3 length: 15 residues. The V end was cut by 0 bases, the J end by 4 bases, with 11 bases between. Germline V gives CDR1 LGHNA, CDR2 YNFKEQ. The CDR3 nucleotides are TGTGCCAGCAGCCAAGATCTTTTGGAGGCAGATACGCAGTATTTT. Translating it yields CASSQDLLEADTQYF.

The rearrangement links TRBV27 to TRBJ1-1, with TRBD1 identical over 12 bases. Germline lookup yields CDR1 MNHEY and CDR2 SMNVEV (reference sequence). CDR3 size: 17 residues. V shed 7 bases, J shed 7 bases, and the junction held 16 bases outside the gene matches. The DNA for the CDR3 is TGTGCCAGCACCCGGGACAGGGGGCTTATCGGAGGAGGTGAAGCTTTCTTT. Its protein product is CASTRDRGLIGGGEAFF.

This clonotype was detected only a few times. The chain couples TRBV20-1 to TRBJ2-1; 7 bases map to TRBD2. This CDR3 contains 15 residues. The junction had 12 bases not matched to a gene; V was cut back by 1 base and J by 9 bases. Per the germline V gene, CDR1 is DFQATT and CDR2 is SNEGSKA (reference sequence). Here the CDR3 DNA reads TGCAGTGCTAGAGTAAGTAGCGGGTTCGTCGGTGAGCAGTTCTTC. It specifies CSARVSSGFVGEQFF.

This clonotype was picked up many times. V and J are TRBV20-1 and TRBJ1-6; D call uncertain. Trimming shortened V by 3 bases and J by 0 bases, and 12 bases separated the two germline ends. Germline CDR1 is DFQATT and CDR2 is SNEGSKA (reference sequence). This CDR3 contains 16 residues. In DNA form, the CDR3 reads TGCAGTGCTAGCCGGGTGGCAAGCTCCTATAATTCACCCCTCCACTTT. This encodes CSASRVASSYNSPLHF.

The gene calls are TRBV28 and TRBJ2-3; TRBD2 agrees at 12 bases. V was pared by 2 bases and J by 2 bases, with 8 bases of the junction left unmatched. This CDR3 spans 18 amino acids. CDR1 MDHEN and CDR2 SYDVKM come from the germline V gene. CDR3 bases: TGTGCCAGCAGTTTAACCCTAACTAGCGGGGGGTTCACAGATACGCAGTATTTT. This gives the protein CASSLTLTSGGFTDTQYF.

This clonotype was seen more than once but under ten times. The rearrangement joins TRBV2 to TRBJ1-1, with a tentative D call TRBD1 (5 bases). The CDR3 runs 14 residues. Germline V CDR1 and CDR2: SNHLY, FYNNEI. The V end was cut by 1 base, the J end by 6 bases, with 12 bases between. CDR3 coding DNA: TGTGCCAGCAGTGAAGGGATCGGGGCCGCTGAAGCTTTCTTT. This encodes CASSEGIGAAEAFF.

This clonotype was seen a handful of times. This chain links TRBV16 with TRBJ2-7; TRBD2 agrees at 9 bases. The germline V gene has CDR1 KGHSY and CDR2 FQNENV. The CDR3 extends over 16 amino acids. The CDR3 DNA is TGTGCGGCGCGGGGTTTCCTAGCGGGGAGCTCCTACGAGCAGTACTTC. Its translation: CAARGFLAGSSYEQYF.

The chain uses TRBV7-9 and TRBJ1-1; the D gene is possibly TRBD1 (6 bases). V gave up 6 bases and J gave up 6 bases, with 11 bases separating them. The CDR3 consists of 12 residues. CDR1 is SEHNR, CDR2 FQNEAQ, per germline (reference sequence). The CDR3 here is CASRQGWAEAFF. In nucleotides, the CDR3 is TGTGCCAGCAGACAGGGATGGGCTGAAGCTTTCTTT.

The chain recombines TRBV27 with TRBJ2-7, with D unresolved. This CDR3 region has 14 residues. The ends were cut back, 6 bases at V and 2 bases at J, with 14 bases in the middle. The V gene's germline CDR1 is MNHEY and CDR2 SMNVEV (reference sequence). The chain's CDR3 is CASSNTDGTYEQYF. The DNA of the CDR3 is TGTGCCAGCAGCAACACGGACGGAACCTACGAGCAGTACTTC.

Worth noting for this clonotype: A junction boundary mismatches the germline segment, possibly from a read error. The chain couples TRBV7-2 to TRBJ2-7; D call uncertain. The CDR3 is 11 residues long. CDR1 is SGHTA, CDR2 FQGNSA, per germline. The CDR3 DNA is TGTGCCAGCAGCCCCCCGGGCCTATGCAACTTC. It translates to CASSPPGLCNF.

This chain uses TRBV20-1 with TRBJ1-2, with TRBD1 matching over 7 bases. The germline V gene has CDR1 DFQATT and CDR2 SNEGSKA (reference sequence). V trimming: 4 bases; J trimming: 3 bases; junction bases outside the gene matches: 8. The CDR3 runs 14 residues. The CDR3 DNA reads TGCAGTGCTACTCTCCGGGACAGATACTATGGCTACACCTTC. The encoded protein is CSATLRDRYYGYTF.

A few counts support this clonotype. J is TRBJ2-2 and V is TRBV5-1; D gene uncertain. V was shortened by 0 bases and J by 5 bases, with 11 bases between the two germline ends. CDR3 size: 15 residues. Germline CDR1 is SGHRS and CDR2 is YFSETQ. CDR3 sequence (DNA): TGCGCCAGCAGCTTGGATGGCCCCGAGACCGGGGAGCTGTTTTTT. Translation gives CASSLDGPETGELFF.

This clonotype was recorded at least ten times. This chain uses TRBV25-1 with TRBJ1-2, with D tentatively TRBD1 (5 bases). Germline V CDR1 and CDR2: MGHDK, SYGVNS. Trimming pared 3 bases from V and 3 bases from J, leaving 8 bases between. CDR3 length equals 13 residues. Here the CDR3 DNA reads TGTGCCAGCAGTGATCGGGGCTACTATGGCTACACCTTC. This encodes CASSDRGYYGYTF.

V usage is TRBV12-3 or TRBV12-4 and J usage is TRBJ1-5, with TRBD1 as a possible D gene (5 bases). The V end lost 5 bases, the J end lost 0 bases, and 11 bases lay between the germline ends. CDR3 length: 15 amino acids. The CDR3 DNA follows: TGTGCCAGCAGTATCCGCCAGGGTAGCAATCAGCCCCAGCATTTT. This translates into CASSIRQGSNQPQHF.

V is TRBV29-1 and J is TRBJ2-5; D uncertain. V shed 8 bases and J shed 3 bases, with 16 bases lying between them. The CDR3 contains 13 residues. Germline lookup yields CDR1 SQVTM and CDR2 ANQGSEA. DNA of the CDR3: TGCAGCACAACACAGACCTCGAAAGAGACCCAGTACTTC. This gives the protein CSTTQTSKETQYF.

This clonotype showed up just a few times. The V and J genes are TRBV6-2 or TRBV6-3 and TRBJ2-7; 10 bases are a match to TRBD1. V dropped 5 bases and J dropped 6; count of bases not matched to a gene: 10. The germline V gene has CDR1 MNHEY and CDR2 SVGEGT. CDR3 length: 15 amino acids. CDR3 amino acids: CASSNRHGQGGEQYF. For the CDR3, the DNA is TGTGCCAGCAGTAACCGACATGGACAGGGGGGCGAGCAGTACTTC.

This clonotype came up a few times. V gene TRBV11-2 combines with J gene TRBJ2-4; TRBD2 aligns across 7 bases. This CDR3 comprises 15 residues. The V segment lost 6 bases and the J segment 8 bases; nucleotides outside the gene matches: 13. Germline V gene lookup returns CDR1 SGHAT and CDR2 FQNNGV. The CDR3 DNA is TGTGCCAGCAGACACGTACCGGCCGGGGGGTACATTCAGTACTTC. Residues: CASRHVPAGGYIQYF.

This clonotype was detected ten times or more. The chain is built from TRBV5-1 and TRBJ2-7, with D perhaps matching TRBD1 or TRBD2 (5 bases each). The CDR3 totals 14 residues. The germline gives CDR1 SGHRS, CDR2 YFSETQ. V was cut by 0 bases and J by 0 bases, with 7 bases left in between. CDR3 protein: CASSLEGTSYEQYF. The CDR3 nucleotides read TGCGCCAGCAGCTTGGAAGGGACCTCCTACGAGCAGTACTTC.

This clonotype showed up just a few times. This CDR3 is CASSFASGGLSYNEQFF. CDR3 coding DNA: TGTGCCAGCAGTTTCGCTAGCGGGGGCCTCTCCTACAATGAGCAGTTCTTC. The chain employs TRBV12-3 or TRBV12-4 and TRBJ2-1, with 10 bases aligning to TRBD2. The junction had 5 bases not matched to a gene; V was cut back by 3 bases and J by 0 bases. This CDR3 has 17 amino acids.

This clonotype was found many times. V is TRBV6-2 or TRBV6-3 and J is TRBJ2-4; possible D gene TRBD1, 6 bases. V was shortened by 8 bases and J by 0 bases, with 17 bases between the two germline ends. The CDR3 totals 16 residues. The germline V gene encodes CDR1 MNHEY and CDR2 SVGEGT. The CDR3 nucleotides read TGTGCCAGCGGAAACAGGGATGTCCTAGCCAAAAACATTCAGTACTTC. As protein: CASGNRDVLAKNIQYF.

This clonotype was recorded a few times. The genes are TRBV29-1 and TRBJ2-1; 11 nucleotides match TRBD2. Germline-derived CDR1 and CDR2 are SQVTM and ANQGSEA. The CDR3 consists of 15 residues. Trimming cost V 4 bases and J 1 base; bases outside gene matches: 3. The CDR3 protein is CSVAASGRSYNEQFF. The DNA of the CDR3 is TGCAGCGTTGCCGCTAGCGGGAGGTCCTACAATGAGCAGTTCTTC.

The chain combines TRBV5-8 with TRBJ1-4; D not certain. CDR1 is SGHTS, CDR2 YDEGEE, per germline. V was cut by 2 bases and J by 4 bases, with 9 bases left in between. The CDR3 contains 14 residues. This CDR3 is CASSFRQVNEKLFF. The DNA for the CDR3 is TGTGCCAGCAGCTTTCGGCAGGTTAATGAAAAACTGTTTTTT.

A few counts support this clonotype. The rearrangement joins TRBV9 to TRBJ2-3, with D possibly being TRBD1 or TRBD2 (5 bases each). The CDR3 has 16 residues. V dropped 3 bases and J dropped 2 bases, with 16 bases sitting between them. CDR1 is SGDLS and CDR2 is YYNGEE in the germline V gene. The CDR3 loop reads CASSESGGSFTDTQYF. In DNA form, the CDR3 reads TGTGCCAGCAGCGAGAGTGGGGGTAGTTTCACAGATACGCAGTATTTT.

This clonotype has more than one count but fewer than ten. The gene calls are TRBV10-3 and TRBJ2-3, with 7 positions matching TRBD2. The CDR3 loop spans 15 amino acids. V lost 3 bases to trimming and J lost 4 bases; unmatched junction nucleotides: 7. Looked up from germline, CDR1 is ENHRY and CDR2 is SYGVKD. The chain's CDR3 is CAISDGAGISDTQYF. CDR3 in DNA: TGTGCCATCAGTGATGGAGCGGGAATCTCAGATACGCAGTATTTT.

The rearrangement joins TRBV5-1 to TRBJ2-3; maybe TRBD2 (6 bases). V lost 4 bases, J lost 3 bases, and 12 bases lay in between. Per the germline V gene, CDR1 is SGHRS and CDR2 is YFSETQ. This CDR3 region has 14 residues. The CDR3: CASSREPGTDTQYF. The CDR3, as DNA: TGCGCCAGCAGCCGGGAGCCTGGTACAGATACGCAGTATTTT. The whole variable domain, remainder taken from reference TRBV5-1 and TRBJ2-3, is KAGVTQTPRYLIKTRGQQVTLSCSPISGHRSVSWYQQTPGQGLQFLFEYFSETQRNKGNFPGRFSGRQFSNSRSEMNVSTLELGDSALYLCASSREPGTDTQYFGPGTRLTVL.

This clonotype was detected a few times. The rearrangement joins TRBV5-1 to TRBJ2-7; the D gene is possibly TRBD1 (5 bases). The CDR3 has 15 residues. Germline-derived CDR1 and CDR2 are SGHRS and YFSETQ. V was trimmed by 0 bases and J by 1 base, leaving 11 bases between them. The DNA of the CDR3 is TGCGCCAGCAGCTTGGTTGGACAACCTTCCTACGAGCAGTACTTC. Encoded protein: CASSLVGQPSYEQYF. Full variable domain (missing parts from reference TRBV5-1 and TRBJ2-7): KAGVTQTPRYLIKTRGQQVTLSCSPISGHRSVSWYQQTPGQGLQFLFEYFSETQRNKGNFPGRFSGRQFSNSRSEMNVSTLELGDSALYLCASSLVGQPSYEQYFGPGTRLTVT.

This clonotype was detected many times. This rearrangement joins TRBV6-1 to TRBJ1-1; D is undetermined. The CDR3 covers 12 residues. With 6 bases removed from V and 4 bases from J, the gap between germline ends came to 9 bases. Germline loops: CDR1 MNHNS, CDR2 SASEGT. DNA of the CDR3: TGTGCCAGCAGCAAGGACCTCACTGAAGCTTTCTTT. This encodes CASSKDLTEAFF.

This chain uses TRBV20-1 with TRBJ2-1; possible D gene TRBD2, 5 bases. Looked up from germline, CDR1 is DFQATT and CDR2 is SNEGSKA (reference sequence). Trimming removed 6 bases at V and 9 bases at J, with 15 bases between. This CDR3 has 12 residues. This CDR3 reads CSAPERRSEQFF. CDR3 sequence (DNA): TGCAGTGCCCCGGAGCGGCGTAGTGAGCAGTTCTTC.